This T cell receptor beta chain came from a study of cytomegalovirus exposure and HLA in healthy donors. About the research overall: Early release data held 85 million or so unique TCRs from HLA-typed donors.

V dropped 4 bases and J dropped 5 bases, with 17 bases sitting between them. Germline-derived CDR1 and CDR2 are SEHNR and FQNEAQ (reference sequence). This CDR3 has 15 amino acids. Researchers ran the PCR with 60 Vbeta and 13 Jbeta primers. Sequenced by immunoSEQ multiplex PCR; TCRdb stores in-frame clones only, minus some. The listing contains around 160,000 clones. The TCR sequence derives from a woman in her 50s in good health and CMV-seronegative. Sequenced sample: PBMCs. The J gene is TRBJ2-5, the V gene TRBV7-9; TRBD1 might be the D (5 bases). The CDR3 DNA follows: TGTGCCAGCAGCTCATCGATAGGGGTTCGGGAGACCCAGTACTTC. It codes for CASSSSIGVRETQYF.